The rows below give T cell receptor beta chains drawn from one sample of a study of T cell repertoires in breast cancer. MiXCR was run by TCRdb on the emulsion pairing reads, yielding one entry per CDR3 protein. The data show tens of thousands of distinct CDR3 sequences, with under 50% seen just once and around 60% held by the top ten. What was sequenced was CD8+ T cells. These receptors all stem from a pool of human donors with breast cancer or a healthy control (not recorded which). Each CDR3 is given with its conserved first and last residue. The D gene is left open where the match is weak. Size values are once, few and many counts, or a class for expanded clones, and some rows have none.

D | J | size | V | DNA | CDR3
- | TRBJ2-3 | few | TRBV29-1 | TGCAGCGTAAAAGTGGGGGCGCTAGCGGTCACAGATACGCAGTATTTT | CSVKVGALAVTDTQYF
TRBD1 | TRBJ2-7 | - | TRBV6-6 | TGTGCCAGCAGTTCCGAGTACAGGGGCGCCTACAAGCAGTACTTC | CASSSEYRGAYKQYF
- | TRBJ2-7 | many | TRBV7-9 | TGTGCCAGCAGCCAACGAGAGGCCGCGGTCTTC | CASSQREAAVF
TRBD2 | TRBJ2-3 | - | TRBV20-1 | TGCAGTGCTAGAGAGGCGGGAGCGGGCACAGATACGCAGTATTTT | CSAREAGAGTDTQYF
- | TRBJ2-2 | - | TRBV6-6 | TGTGCCAGCCGCCTAAACACCGGGGGGCTGTTTTTT | CASRLNTGGLFF
- | TRBJ2-1 | - | TRBV7-2 | TGTGCCAGCAGCGCTAGGGGAGCCTCCTACAATGAGCAGTTCTTC | CASSARGASYNEQFF
- | TRBJ2-2 | - | TRBV24-1 | TGTGCCACCAGTGGCGGGTTAGAGACCGGGGAGCTGTTTTTT | CATSGGLETGELFF
- | TRBJ1-5 | - | TRBV4-1 | TGCGCCAGCAGCCAAGGGGGCGGCCAGCCCCAGCATTTT | CASSQGGGQPQHF
- | TRBJ1-1 | - | TRBV11-2 | TGTGCCAGCAGCTTAAGTCGACATCTGAGCGAAGCTTTCTTT | CASSLSRHLSEAFF
TRBD1 | TRBJ2-7 | - | TRBV6-5 | TGTGCCAGCAGTTACTCACCGGGACAGACCTACGAGCAGTACTTC | CASSYSPGQTYEQYF
- | TRBJ2-1 | once | TRBV7-9 | TGTGCCAGCAGCTTAGCGCTCAATGAGCAGTTCTTC | CASSLALNEQFF
- | TRBJ1-2 | - | TRBV2 | TGTGCCAGCGAAGGGGGACCGGATGGCTACACCTTC | CASEGGPDGYTF
- | TRBJ1-2 | - | TRBV2 | TGTGCCAGCAGTGAAGGGTCAGGCGGCCTATATGGCTACACCTTC | CASSEGSGGLYGYTF
- | TRBJ2-7 | - | TRBV7-9 | TGTGCCAGCAGCTTTGGGACGGAGCATGACGAGCAGTACTTC | CASSFGTEHDEQYF
- | TRBJ2-3 | - | TRBV5-1 | TGCGCCAGCAGTTCTGGGCAGAATACGCAGTATTTT | CASSSGQNTQYF
- | TRBJ2-5 | few | TRBV20-1 | TGCAGTGCTACCGGACAGTACCAAGAGACCCAGTACTTC | CSATGQYQETQYF
TRBD1 | TRBJ2-1 | few | TRBV7-9 | TGTGCCAGCAGTTTTAGTCGCCGACAGGGGATTGAGCAGTTCTTC | CASSFSRRQGIEQFF
- | TRBJ2-1 | few | TRBV3-1 | TGTGCCAGCAGCCCGAAGTTGAATCAGGGATACAATGAGCAGTTCTTC | CASSPKLNQGYNEQFF
- | TRBJ2-3 | - | TRBV20-1 | TGCAGTGCTAGAGATGCGAACGACCAGACCTTAGACACAGATACGCAGTATTTT | CSARDANDQTLDTDTQYF
- | TRBJ2-7 | few | TRBV19 | TGTGCCAGTAGTATCCCGGGGTTCGAGCAGTACTTC | CASSIPGFEQYF
TRBD1 | TRBJ1-1 | - | TRBV12-3/TRBV12-4 | TGTGCCAGCAGACCGGGACAGGGGAATCCAGCTTTCTTT | CASRPGQGNPAFF
- | TRBJ1-3 | few | TRBV12-3/TRBV12-4 | TGTGCCAGCAGCTTCGACACGGCGCCACGGAACACCATATATTTT | CASSFDTAPRNTIYF
- | TRBJ2-3 | - | TRBV27 | TGTGCCAGCAGAAACAGACGGAGCGCAGACACGCAGTATTTT | CASRNRRSADTQYF
- | TRBJ2-7 | - | TRBV6-4 | TGTGCCAGCAGTGACTCGAAGGTCGGGGGAAACGAGCAGTACTTC | CASSDSKVGGNEQYF
- | TRBJ2-5 | - | TRBV3-1 | TGTGCCAGCAGCCCTGGGGGGCAGGGGCCGCGGATCAGGGAGACCCAGTACTTC | CASSPGGQGPRIRETQYF
- | TRBJ1-4 | - | TRBV2 | TGTGCCAGCAGTGACTTGCAGGCAGGTGAAAAACTGTTTTTT | CASSDLQAGEKLFF
- | TRBJ1-2 | - | TRBV11-1 | TGTGCCAGCAGCTGGGCCAGGGGAGATGATGGCTACACCTTC | CASSWARGDDGYTF
- | TRBJ1-5 | few | TRBV27 | TGTGCCAGCAGGGGGACGTTTAGCAATCAGCCCCAGCATTTT | CASRGTFSNQPQHF
TRBD1 | TRBJ1-2 | many | TRBV27 | TGTGCCAGCAGTTTAGGAAGATACCCGGGACAGGGGTTCGGAGGCTACACCTTC | CASSLGRYPGQGFGGYTF
TRBD1 | TRBJ1-1 | - | TRBV12-3/TRBV12-4 | TGTGCCATCGTTCTTGGGACAGACTATCCCCTTTTT | CAIVLGTDYPLF
TRBD2 | TRBJ2-1 | few | TRBV7-9 | TGTGCCAGCAGCATGGGACTAGCGGGGCTTGAGTTCAATGAGCAGTTCTTC | CASSMGLAGLEFNEQFF
- | TRBJ2-6 | - | TRBV7-6 | TGTGCCAGCAGCTTAGAAAGCTCTGGGGCCAACGTCCTGACTTTC | CASSLESSGANVLTF
- | TRBJ2-7 | few | TRBV2 | TGTGCCAGCTCTCCCCGGAACAGGGTAGGCGAGCAGTACTTC | CASSPRNRVGEQYF
- | TRBJ1-5 | few | TRBV29-1 | TGCAGCGTTGTCGATCAGGTTTCTCAGCCCCAGCATTTT | CSVVDQVSQPQHF
TRBD2 | TRBJ2-1 | - | TRBV4-1 | TGCGCCAGCAGCCAAGAGCCAGGGACTAGCGGGGGGTCCTCCTACAATGAGCAGTTCTTC | CASSQEPGTSGGSSYNEQFF
TRBD2 | TRBJ2-3 | few | TRBV4-1 | TGCGCCAGCAGCCAAGGGACTAGCGGGGAGTGGCAGTATTTT | CASSQGTSGEWQYF
- | TRBJ2-7 | medium-sized | TRBV27 | TGTGCCAGCAGTTTATCCCTGGACCTCTGGTACGAGCAGTACTTC | CASSLSLDLWYEQYF
- | TRBJ1-1 | few | TRBV6-2/TRBV6-3 | TGTGCCAGCAGTTACGGCACCTTAAGTTCCACTGAAGCTTTCTTT | CASSYGTLSSTEAFF
TRBD1 | TRBJ1-2 | - | TRBV3-1 | TGTGCCAGCAGCCAAGAAGGACAGGCGCGTTATGGCTACACCTTC | CASSQEGQARYGYTF
TRBD2 | TRBJ2-1 | few | TRBV6-1 | TGTGCCAGCAGGAGGGGACTAGCGGGAGGTACCAATGAGCAGTTCTTC | CASRRGLAGGTNEQFF